This T cell receptor beta chain was profiled in a study of blood T cell repertoires in COVID-19. In germline, CDR1 is SQVTM, CDR2 ANQGSEA. The CDR3 covers 13 residues. Trimming cost V 7 bases and J 4 bases; bases outside gene matches: 7. Assay used: immunoSEQ multiplex PCR; TCRdb lists only in-frame clones, some missing. Seen here are 60,000 to 90,000 clones, over 80% observed once, and the top ten hold roughly 4%. The rearrangement joins TRBV29-1 to TRBJ2-7, with TRBD1 matching over 10 bases. The sequencing input was peripheral blood. The clonotype was recovered from a man in his forties or fifties with acute or convalescent COVID-19. CDR3: CSALTGGRYEQYF. CDR3 bases: TGCAGCGCCTTGACAGGGGGCAGATACGAGCAGTACTTC.